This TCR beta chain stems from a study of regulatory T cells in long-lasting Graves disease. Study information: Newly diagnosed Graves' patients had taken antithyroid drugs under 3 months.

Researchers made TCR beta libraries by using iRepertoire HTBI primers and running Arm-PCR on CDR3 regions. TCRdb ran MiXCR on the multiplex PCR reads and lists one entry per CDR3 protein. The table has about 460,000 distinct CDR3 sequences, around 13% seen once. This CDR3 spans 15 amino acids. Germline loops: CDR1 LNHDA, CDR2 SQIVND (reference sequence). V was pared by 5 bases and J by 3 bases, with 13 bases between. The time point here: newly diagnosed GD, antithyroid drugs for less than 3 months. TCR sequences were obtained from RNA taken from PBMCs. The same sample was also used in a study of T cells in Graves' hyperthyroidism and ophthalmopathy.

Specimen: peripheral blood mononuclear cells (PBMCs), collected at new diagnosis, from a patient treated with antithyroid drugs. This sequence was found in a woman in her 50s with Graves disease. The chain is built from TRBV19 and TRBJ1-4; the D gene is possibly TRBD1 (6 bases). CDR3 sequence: CASSLQGHANEKLFF. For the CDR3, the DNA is TGTGCCAGTAGTCTCCAGGGGCACGCTAATGAAAAACTGTTTTTT.